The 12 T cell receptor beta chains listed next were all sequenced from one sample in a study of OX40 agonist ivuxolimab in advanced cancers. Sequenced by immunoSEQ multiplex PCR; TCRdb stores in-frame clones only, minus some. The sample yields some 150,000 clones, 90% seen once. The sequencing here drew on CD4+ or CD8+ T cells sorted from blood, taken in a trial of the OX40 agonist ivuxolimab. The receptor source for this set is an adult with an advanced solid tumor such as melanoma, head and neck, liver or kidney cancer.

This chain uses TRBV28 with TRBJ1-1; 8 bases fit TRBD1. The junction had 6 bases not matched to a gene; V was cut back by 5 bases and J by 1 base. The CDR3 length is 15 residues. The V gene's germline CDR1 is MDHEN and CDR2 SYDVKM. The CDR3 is CASSPRTGKNTEAFF. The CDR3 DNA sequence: TGTGCCAGCAGTCCAAGGACAGGGAAGAACACTGAAGCTTTCTTT.

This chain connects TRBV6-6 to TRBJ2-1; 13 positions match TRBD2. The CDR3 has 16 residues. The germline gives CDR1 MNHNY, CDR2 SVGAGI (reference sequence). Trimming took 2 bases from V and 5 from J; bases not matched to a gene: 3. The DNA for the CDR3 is TGTGCCAGCAGTTACGGACTAGCGGGAGCACACAATGAGCAGTTCTTC. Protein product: CASSYGLAGAHNEQFF.

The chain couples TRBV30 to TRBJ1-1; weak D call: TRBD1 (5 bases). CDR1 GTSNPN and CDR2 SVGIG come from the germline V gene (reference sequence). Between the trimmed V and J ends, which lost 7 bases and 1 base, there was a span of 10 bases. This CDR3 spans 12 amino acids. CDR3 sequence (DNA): TGTGCCTTGGGCCAGGGGAACACTGAAGCTTTCTTT. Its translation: CALGQGNTEAFF. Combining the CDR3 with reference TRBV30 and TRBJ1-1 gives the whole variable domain SQTIHQWPATLVQPVGSPLSLECTVEGTSNPNLYWYRQAAGRGLQLLFYSVGIGQISSEVPQNLSASRPQDRQFILSSKKLLLSDSGFYLCALGQGNTEAFFGQGTRLTVV.

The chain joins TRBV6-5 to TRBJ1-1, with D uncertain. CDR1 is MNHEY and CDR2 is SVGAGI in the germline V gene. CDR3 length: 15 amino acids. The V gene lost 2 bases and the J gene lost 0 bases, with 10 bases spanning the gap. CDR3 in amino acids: CASSYTVPMNTEAFF. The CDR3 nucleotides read TGTGCCAGCAGTTACACAGTACCCATGAACACTGAAGCTTTCTTT.

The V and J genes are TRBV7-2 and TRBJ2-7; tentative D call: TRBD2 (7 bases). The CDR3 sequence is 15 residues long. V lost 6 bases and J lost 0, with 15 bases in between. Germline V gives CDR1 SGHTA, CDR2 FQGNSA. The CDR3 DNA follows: TGTGCCAGCAGTTACCGGGGGGCCCTCTCCTACGAGCAGTACTTC. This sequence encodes CASSYRGALSYEQYF.

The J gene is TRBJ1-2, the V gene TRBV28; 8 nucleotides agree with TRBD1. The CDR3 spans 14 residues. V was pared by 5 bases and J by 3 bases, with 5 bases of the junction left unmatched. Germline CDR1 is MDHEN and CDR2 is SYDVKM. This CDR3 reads CASSGGQDYYGYTF. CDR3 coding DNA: TGTGCCAGCAGTGGGGGACAGGACTACTATGGCTACACCTTC.

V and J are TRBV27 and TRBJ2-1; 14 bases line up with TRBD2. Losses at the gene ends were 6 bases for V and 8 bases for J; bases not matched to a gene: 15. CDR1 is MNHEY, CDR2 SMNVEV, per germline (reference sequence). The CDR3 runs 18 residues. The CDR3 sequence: CASSLYTPGTSGRDEQFF. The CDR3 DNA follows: TGTGCCAGCAGCCTTTATACCCCTGGGACTAGCGGGAGAGATGAGCAGTTCTTC.

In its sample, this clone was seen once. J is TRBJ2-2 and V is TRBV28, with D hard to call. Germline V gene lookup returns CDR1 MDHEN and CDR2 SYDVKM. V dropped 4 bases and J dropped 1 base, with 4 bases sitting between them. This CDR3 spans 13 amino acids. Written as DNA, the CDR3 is TGTGCCAGCAGTTCGTTGAACACCGGGGAGCTGTTTTTT. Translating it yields CASSSLNTGELFF.

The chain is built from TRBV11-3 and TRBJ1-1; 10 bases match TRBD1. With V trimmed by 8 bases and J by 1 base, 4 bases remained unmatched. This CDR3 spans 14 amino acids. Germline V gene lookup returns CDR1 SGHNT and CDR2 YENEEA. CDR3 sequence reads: CASGDRGSNTEAFF. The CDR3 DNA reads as TGTGCCAGCGGGGACAGGGGATCGAACACTGAAGCTTTCTTT.

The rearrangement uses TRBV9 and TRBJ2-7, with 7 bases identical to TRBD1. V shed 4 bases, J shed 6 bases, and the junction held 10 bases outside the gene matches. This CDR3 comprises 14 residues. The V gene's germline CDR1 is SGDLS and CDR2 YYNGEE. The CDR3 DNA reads TGTGCCAGCAGCACCCTCCGGGACAGTGTCGAGCAGTACTTC. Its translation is CASSTLRDSVEQYF.

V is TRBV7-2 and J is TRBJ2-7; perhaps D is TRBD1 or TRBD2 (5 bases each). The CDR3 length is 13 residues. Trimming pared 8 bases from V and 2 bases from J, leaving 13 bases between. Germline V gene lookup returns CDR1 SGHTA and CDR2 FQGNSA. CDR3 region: CASADPGPYEQYF. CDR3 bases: TGTGCCAGCGCTGATCCGGGGCCCTACGAGCAGTACTTC.

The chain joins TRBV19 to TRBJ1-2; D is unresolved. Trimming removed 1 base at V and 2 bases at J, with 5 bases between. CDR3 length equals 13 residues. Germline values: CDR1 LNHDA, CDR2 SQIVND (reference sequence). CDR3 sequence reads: CASSIGRNYGYTF. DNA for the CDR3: TGTGCCAGTAGTATAGGCAGAAACTATGGCTACACCTTC.